The clone carrying this T cell receptor (beta chain) has ten or more counts. This sample was included in a study of T cells in Graves' hyperthyroidism and ophthalmopathy. The CDR3 covers 14 residues. The ends were cut back, 4 bases at V and 4 bases at J, with 10 bases in the middle. In germline, CDR1 is SEHNR, CDR2 FQNEAQ (reference sequence). Regions amplified from RNA transcripts were the TCR beta CDR3 regions. HTBI primers were employed in a first-round RT-PCR of the TCR CDR3. Each CDR3 protein is one row after TCRdb ran MiXCR on the multiplex PCR reads. The sample yields hundreds of thousands of distinct CDR3 sequences, 46% seen once. Clinical symptoms, serum thyroxine and TRAb, thyroid ultrasound and orbital computed tomography were used for the diagnoses.

The origin of this receptor is a woman between 18 and 29 years old with Graves' hyperthyroidism. Sequencing was carried out using peripheral blood or thyroid tissue (not recorded which). V is TRBV7-9 and J is TRBJ1-4, with D hard to call. CDR3 region: CASSSVQSNEKLFF. In DNA, the CDR3 is TGTGCCAGCAGCTCTGTCCAGAGTAATGAAAAACTGTTTTTT.